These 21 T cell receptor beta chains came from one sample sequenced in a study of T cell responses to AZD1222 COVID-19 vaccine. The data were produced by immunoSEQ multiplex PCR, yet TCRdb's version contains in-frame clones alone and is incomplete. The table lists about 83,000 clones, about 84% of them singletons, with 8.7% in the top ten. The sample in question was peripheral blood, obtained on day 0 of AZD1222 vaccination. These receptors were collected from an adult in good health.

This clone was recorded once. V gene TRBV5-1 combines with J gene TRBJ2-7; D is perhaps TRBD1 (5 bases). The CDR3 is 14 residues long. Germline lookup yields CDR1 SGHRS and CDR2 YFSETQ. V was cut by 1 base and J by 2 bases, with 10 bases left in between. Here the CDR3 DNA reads TGCGCCAGCAGCTTGACAGGTAGCCCCTACGAGCAGTACTTC. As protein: CASSLTGSPYEQYF.

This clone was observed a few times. CDR3 amino acids: CASSYGGGDGNEQFF. The CDR3 nucleotides are TGTGCCAGCAGTTACGGTGGGGGAGACGGGAATGAGCAGTTCTTC. This chain joins TRBV6-2 or TRBV6-3 and TRBJ2-1; tentatively, D is TRBD1 or TRBD2 (5 bases each). The CDR3 sequence is 15 residues long. V was cut by 2 bases and J by 7 bases, with 15 bases left in between. The germline V gene encodes CDR1 MNHEY and CDR2 SVGEGT.

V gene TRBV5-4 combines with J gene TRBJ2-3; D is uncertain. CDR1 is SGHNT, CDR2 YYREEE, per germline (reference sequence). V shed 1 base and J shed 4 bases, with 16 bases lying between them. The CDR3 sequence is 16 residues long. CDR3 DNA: TGTGCCAGCAGCTTGTTTAGGGCTAGTTTGGCAGATACGCAGTATTTT. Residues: CASSLFRASLADTQYF.

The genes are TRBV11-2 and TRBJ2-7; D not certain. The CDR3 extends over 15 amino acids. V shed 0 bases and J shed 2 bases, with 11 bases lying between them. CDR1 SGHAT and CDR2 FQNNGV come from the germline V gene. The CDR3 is CASSLEPAGTYEQYF. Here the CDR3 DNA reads TGTGCCAGCAGCTTAGAACCCGCAGGCACCTACGAGCAGTACTTC.

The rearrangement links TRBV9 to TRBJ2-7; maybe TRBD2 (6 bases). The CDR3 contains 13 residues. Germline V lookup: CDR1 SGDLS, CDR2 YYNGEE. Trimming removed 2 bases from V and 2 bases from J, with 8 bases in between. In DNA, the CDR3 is TGTGCCAGCAGCGTGGAGGGCACCTACGAGCAGTACTTC. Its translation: CASSVEGTYEQYF.

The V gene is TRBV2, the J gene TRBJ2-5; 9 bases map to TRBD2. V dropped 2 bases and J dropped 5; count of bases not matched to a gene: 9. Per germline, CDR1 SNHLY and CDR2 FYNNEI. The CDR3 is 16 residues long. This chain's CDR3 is CASSEFGGRAGETQYF. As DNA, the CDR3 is TGTGCCAGCAGTGAATTCGGCGGGAGGGCTGGGGAGACCCAGTACTTC.

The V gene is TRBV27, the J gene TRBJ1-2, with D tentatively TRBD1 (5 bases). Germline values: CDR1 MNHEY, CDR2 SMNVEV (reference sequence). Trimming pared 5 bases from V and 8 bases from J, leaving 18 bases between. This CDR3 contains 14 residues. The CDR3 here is CASSDRDSMSGYTF. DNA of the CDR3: TGTGCCAGCAGTGACCGGGACTCGATGTCGGGCTACACCTTC.

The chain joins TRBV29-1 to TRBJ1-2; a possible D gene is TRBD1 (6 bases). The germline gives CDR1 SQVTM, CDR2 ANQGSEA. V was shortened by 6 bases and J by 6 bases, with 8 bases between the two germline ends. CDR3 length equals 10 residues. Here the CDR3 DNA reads TGCAGCGTAGACAGGCATGGCTACACCTTC. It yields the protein CSVDRHGYTF. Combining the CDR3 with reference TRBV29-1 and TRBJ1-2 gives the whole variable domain SAVISQKPSRDICQRGTSLTIQCQVDSQVTMMFWYRQQPGQSLTLIATANQGSEATYESGFVIDKFPISRPNLTFSTLTVSNMSPEDSSIYLCSVDRHGYTFGSGTRLTVV.

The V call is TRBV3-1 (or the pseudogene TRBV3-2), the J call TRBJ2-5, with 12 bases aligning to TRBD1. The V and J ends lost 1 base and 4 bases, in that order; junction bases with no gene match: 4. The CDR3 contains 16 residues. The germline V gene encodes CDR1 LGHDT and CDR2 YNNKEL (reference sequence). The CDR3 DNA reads TGTGCCAGCAGCCAAGGGGGACAGGGGGCGGGAGAGACCCAGTACTTC. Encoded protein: CASSQGGQGAGETQYF.

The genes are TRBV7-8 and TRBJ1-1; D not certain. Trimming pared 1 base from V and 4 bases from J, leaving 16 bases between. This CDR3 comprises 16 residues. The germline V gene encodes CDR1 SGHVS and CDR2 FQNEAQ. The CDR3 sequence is CASSLGGARSGTEAFF. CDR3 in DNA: TGTGCCAGCAGCTTAGGGGGAGCCAGGTCAGGCACTGAAGCTTTCTTT.

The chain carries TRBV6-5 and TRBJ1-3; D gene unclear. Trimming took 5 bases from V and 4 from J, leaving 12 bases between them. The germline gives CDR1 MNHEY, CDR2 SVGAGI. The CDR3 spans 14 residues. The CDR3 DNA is TGTGCCAGCAGTCTCATAGGCTCCGGAAACACCATATATTTT. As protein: CASSLIGSGNTIYF.

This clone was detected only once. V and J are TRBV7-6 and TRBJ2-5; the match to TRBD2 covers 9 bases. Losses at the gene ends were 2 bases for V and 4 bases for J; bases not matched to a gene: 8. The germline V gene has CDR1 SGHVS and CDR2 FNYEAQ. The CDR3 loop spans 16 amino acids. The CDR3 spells CASSLPIAGAGETQYF. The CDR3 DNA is TGTGCCAGCAGCTTACCAATAGCGGGGGCTGGAGAGACCCAGTACTTC.

CDR3 bases: TGTGCCAGCAGTTACAGCCACCGCTCCTACGAGCAGTACTTC. Translation: CASSYSHRSYEQYF. The rearrangement links TRBV6-2 or TRBV6-3 to TRBJ2-7; D ambiguous. The V and J ends lost 2 bases and 0 bases respectively, with 8 bases between them. The length of the CDR3 is 14 residues. Germline V lookup: CDR1 MNHEY, CDR2 SVGEGT.

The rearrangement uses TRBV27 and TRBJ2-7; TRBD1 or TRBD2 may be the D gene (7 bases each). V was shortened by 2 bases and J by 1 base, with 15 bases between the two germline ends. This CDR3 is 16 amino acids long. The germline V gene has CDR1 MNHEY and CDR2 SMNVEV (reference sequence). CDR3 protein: CASSLGLRGGSYEQYF. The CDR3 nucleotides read TGTGCCAGCAGTTTAGGACTCAGGGGGGGATCCTACGAGCAGTACTTC.

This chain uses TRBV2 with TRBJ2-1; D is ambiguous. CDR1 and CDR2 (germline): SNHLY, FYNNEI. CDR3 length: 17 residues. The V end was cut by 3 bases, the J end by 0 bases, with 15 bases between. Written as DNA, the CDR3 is TGTGCCAGCAGTGAGGGCCCGTGGGTCGGCTCCTACAATGAGCAGTTCTTC. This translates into CASSEGPWVGSYNEQFF.

The chain's CDR3 is CAWSVGLAGYEQYF. The CDR3 bases are TGTGCCTGGAGTGTAGGACTAGCGGGCTACGAGCAGTACTTC. The V call is TRBV30, the J call TRBJ2-7, with TRBD2 identical over 11 bases. The V and J ends lost 0 bases and 3 bases, in that order; junction bases with no gene match: 1. The CDR3 totals 14 residues. Germline assignment: CDR1 GTSNPN and CDR2 SVGIG (reference sequence).

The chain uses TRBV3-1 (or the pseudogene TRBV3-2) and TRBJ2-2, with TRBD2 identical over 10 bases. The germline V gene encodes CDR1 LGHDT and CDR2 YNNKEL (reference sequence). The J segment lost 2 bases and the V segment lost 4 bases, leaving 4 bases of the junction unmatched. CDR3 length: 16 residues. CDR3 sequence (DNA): TGTGCCAGCAGCCTCCGGACTAGCGGAAACACCGGGGAGCTGTTTTTT. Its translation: CASSLRTSGNTGELFF.

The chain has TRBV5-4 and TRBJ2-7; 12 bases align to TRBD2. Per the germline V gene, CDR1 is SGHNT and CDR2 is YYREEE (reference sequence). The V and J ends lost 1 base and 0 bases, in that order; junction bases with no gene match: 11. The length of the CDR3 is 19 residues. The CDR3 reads CASSLRSLAGGRRSYEQYF. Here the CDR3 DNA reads TGTGCCAGCAGCTTGCGGTCACTAGCGGGAGGAAGACGCTCCTACGAGCAGTACTTC.

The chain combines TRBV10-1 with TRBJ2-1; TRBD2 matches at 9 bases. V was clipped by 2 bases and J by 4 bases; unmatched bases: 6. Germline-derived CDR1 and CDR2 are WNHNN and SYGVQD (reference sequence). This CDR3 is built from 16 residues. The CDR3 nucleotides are TGCGCCAGCAGTGAGGGAGCGGGGGGACCATACAATGAGCAGTTCTTC. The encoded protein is CASSEGAGGPYNEQFF.

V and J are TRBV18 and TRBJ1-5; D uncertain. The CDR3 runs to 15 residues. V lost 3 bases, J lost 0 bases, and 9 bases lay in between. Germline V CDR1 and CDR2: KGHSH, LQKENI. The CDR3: CASSPPGYSNQPQHF. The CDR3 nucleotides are TGTGCCAGCTCACCCCCCGGGTATAGCAATCAGCCCCAGCATTTT.

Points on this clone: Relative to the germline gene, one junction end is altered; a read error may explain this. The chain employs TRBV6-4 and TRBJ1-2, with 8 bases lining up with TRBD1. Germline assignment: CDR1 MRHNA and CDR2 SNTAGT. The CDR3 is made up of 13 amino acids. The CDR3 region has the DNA TGTGCCAGCAGTGCAGGGGGCGAGAGGGCACAGGCCTTC. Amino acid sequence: CASSAGGERAQAF.